Listed below are T cell receptor beta chains from one sample, sequenced in a study of a mutant IDH1 vaccine in newly diagnosed glioma. Antigens for these TCRs are unknown. The method was immunoSEQ multiplex PCR; TCRdb's version includes in-frame clones alone and lacks a portion of them. This sample has some 60,000 clones, with less than 90% found just once. This specimen consisted of PBMCs, obtained from a glioma patient whose treatment included an IDH1 peptide vaccine. The source is a woman aged 45-65 years with glioma. Both conserved end residues are part of each CDR3. Fields, in order: D gene, V gene, J gene, clone size, CDR3 protein, CDR3 DNA. The D gene is left open where the match is weak. Not all rows give a size; the values are once, few, many and, for expanded clones, a class.

TRBD2,TRBV5-1,TRBJ2-3,.,CASSSGPGRGVTDTQYF,TGCGCCAGCAGCTCTGGCCCAGGGCGGGGGGTAACAGATACGCAGTATTTT
.,TRBV5-1,TRBJ2-7,.,CASSPGGLYEQYF,TGCGCCAGCAGCCCGGGGGGCCTCTACGAGCAGTACTTC
.,TRBV7-2,TRBJ1-4,once,CASSSSARATNEKLFF,TGTGCCAGCAGCTCGTCAGCCCGCGCAACTAATGAAAAACTGTTTTTT
.,TRBV7-9,TRBJ1-6,.,CASSPRTPNNSPLHF,TGTGCCAGCAGCCCGCGGACACCAAATAATTCACCCCTCCACTTT
TRBD1,TRBV30,TRBJ1-6,.,CAWRWDSDSPLHF,TGTGCCTGGAGGTGGGACAGTGATTCACCCCTCCACTTT
.,TRBV2,TRBJ1-4,once,CASSLRELDEKLFF,TGTGCCAGTAGCCTCAGGGAGTTGGACGAAAAACTGTTTTTT
TRBD1,TRBV4-3,TRBJ1-2,.,CASSHNTGVNYGYTF,TGCGCCAGCAGCCACAATACAGGGGTCAACTATGGCTACACCTTC
.,TRBV5-1,TRBJ1-3,.,CASSLAWDTPPGNTIYF,TGCGCCAGCAGCTTGGCCTGGGACACACCTCCTGGAAACACCATATATTTT
TRBD2,TRBV9,TRBJ2-5,.,CASSVQTSGGQETQYF,TGTGCCAGCAGCGTACAGACTAGCGGGGGCCAAGAGACCCAGTACTTC
.,TRBV6-6,TRBJ1-5,.,CASRDRGGYNQPQHF,TGTGCCAGCCGCGACCGGGGGGGGTACAATCAGCCCCAGCATTTT
.,TRBV10-3,TRBJ2-5,.,CATLDQETQYF,TGTGCCACCCTCGACCAAGAGACCCAGTACTTC